Following are 22 T cell receptor beta chains from one sample sequenced in a study of blood T cell repertoires in COVID-19. Repertoires were generated with immunoSEQ multiplex PCR, while TCRdb's copy carries only in-frame clones and drops some. The sample includes about 44,000 clones, 89% of them seen just once. The material sequenced was peripheral blood. These receptors originate from a man in his 70s with active COVID-19.

This chain uses TRBV6-1 with TRBJ2-1; no definite D call. From germline, CDR1 is MNHNS and CDR2 SASEGT. V lost 6 bases and J 0 bases, leaving 12 bases between the germline ends. The CDR3 covers 15 residues. CDR3 coding DNA: TGTGCCAGCAGACGCATAATCAGCTCCTACAATGAGCAGTTCTTC. Residues: CASRRIISSYNEQFF.

V and J are TRBV28 and TRBJ2-7; D is perhaps TRBD1 (5 bases). Germline V gene sequence: CDR1 MDHEN, CDR2 SYDVKM. Trimming shortened V by 6 bases and J by 1 base, and 13 bases separated the two germline ends. The CDR3 runs 14 residues. The CDR3 DNA follows: TGTGCCAGCAGATTACAGGCTACTTCCTACGAGCAGTACTTC. Translation gives CASRLQATSYEQYF. Variable domain in full (rest from reference TRBV28 and TRBJ2-7): DVKVTQSSRYLVKRTGEKVFLECVQDMDHENMFWYRQDPGLGLRLIYFSYDVKMKEKGDIPEGYSVSREKKERFSLILESASTNQTSMYLCASRLQATSYEQYFGPGTRLTVT.

This chain connects TRBV7-8 to TRBJ2-1, with 7 bases matching TRBD1. Germline CDR1 and CDR2: SGHVS and FQNEAQ. Trimming took 5 bases from V and 5 from J; bases not matched to a gene: 3. The length of the CDR3 is 13 residues. CDR3 in amino acids: CASSQDRNNEQFF. The CDR3 DNA follows: TGTGCCAGCAGCCAGGACAGGAACAATGAGCAGTTCTTC.

The chain combines TRBV11-2 with TRBJ2-7; a weak D match, TRBD2 (6 bases). Trimming stripped 5 bases from V and 4 bases from J, with 15 bases between. Per germline, CDR1 SGHAT and CDR2 FQNNGV. The CDR3 extends over 14 amino acids. CDR3: CASSPGTSSYEQYF. The CDR3 DNA follows: TGTGCCAGCAGCCCCGGGACTTCTTCTTACGAGCAGTACTTC.

The rearrangement joins TRBV7-8 to TRBJ2-3, with D perhaps matching TRBD2 (6 bases). The germline V and J ends were trimmed by 0 bases and 2 bases, with 6 bases remaining between them. Germline V lookup: CDR1 SGHVS, CDR2 FQNEAQ. The CDR3 is made up of 14 amino acids. As DNA, the CDR3 is TGTGCCAGCAGCTTAGCGGACTACACAGATACGCAGTATTTT. Amino acids: CASSLADYTDTQYF.

CDR3: CASSTLAGGKETQYF. CDR3 nucleotides: TGTGCCAGTAGTACTCTGGCGGGGGGGAAAGAGACCCAGTACTTC. The chain recombines TRBV19 with TRBJ2-5; 9 bases fit TRBD2. The CDR3 covers 15 residues. Germline V gene sequence: CDR1 LNHDA, CDR2 SQIVND (reference sequence). Unmatched junction bases numbered 6, after V lost 4 bases and J lost 3 bases.

CDR3 DNA: TGTGCCAGCTCACCACTTCGCCTACCGAAAGACACCGGGGAGCTGTTTTTT. Its protein is CASSPLRLPKDTGELFF. The genes are TRBV18 and TRBJ2-2; D is unresolved. Germline-derived CDR1 and CDR2 are KGHSH and LQKENI. V was cut by 1 base and J by 3 bases, with 15 bases left in between. CDR3 size: 17 residues.

The chain combines TRBV6-5 with TRBJ2-7; the D gene is possibly TRBD1 (6 bases). V was shortened by 0 bases and J by 3 bases, with 15 bases between the two germline ends. Germline-derived CDR1 and CDR2 are MNHEY and SVGAGI. This CDR3 has 16 residues. CDR3 coding DNA: TGTGCCAGCAGTTACTCGAAGGGGGTTCTCGACTACGAGCAGTACTTC. It codes for CASSYSKGVLDYEQYF.

V is TRBV19 and J is TRBJ1-5, with 10 bases matching TRBD1. V was pared by 4 bases and J by 1 base, with 1 base of the junction left unmatched. Per the germline V gene, CDR1 is LNHDA and CDR2 is SQIVND (reference sequence). The CDR3 is made up of 15 amino acids. CDR3 protein: CASSTGQGSNQPQHF. The CDR3 region has the DNA TGTGCCAGTAGTACGGGACAGGGGAGCAATCAGCCCCAGCATTTT.

This chain connects TRBV19 to TRBJ2-7; D gene ambiguous. There are 16 residues in the CDR3. Per the germline V gene, CDR1 is LNHDA and CDR2 is SQIVND (reference sequence). V lost 4 bases and J lost 2, with 18 bases in between. CDR3 loop: CASSRSYSTRTYEQYF. The CDR3 DNA sequence: TGTGCCAGTAGTAGGAGTTATTCAACACGTACCTACGAGCAGTACTTC. Complete variable domain (other parts from reference TRBV19 and TRBJ2-7): DGGITQSPKYLFRKEGQNVTLSCEQNLNHDAMYWYRQDPGQGLRLIYYSQIVNDFQKGDIAEGYSVSREKKESFPLTVTSAQKNPTAFYLCASSRSYSTRTYEQYFGPGTRLTVT.

CDR3 loop: CARSSGQLYGYTF. CDR3 DNA sequence: TGTGCCAGAAGCTCGGGACAACTCTATGGCTACACCTTC. This chain links TRBV5-3 with TRBJ1-2, with D possibly matching TRBD1 (6 bases). TRBV5-3 is an ORF; its function is uncertain. The CDR3 contains 13 residues. Trimming took off 3 bases at V and 4 bases at J, with 10 bases between the two ends.

The CDR3 spells CASSLVGGLYGYTF. Written as DNA, the CDR3 is TGTGCCAGCAGCTTAGTCGGGGGGCTCTATGGCTACACCTTC. V and J are TRBV7-2 and TRBJ1-2, with a tentative D call TRBD1 (6 bases). Germline-derived CDR1 and CDR2 are SGHTA and FQGNSA. This CDR3 region has 14 residues. Between the trimmed V and J ends, which lost 1 base and 4 bases, there was a span of 10 bases.

The rearrangement joins TRBV5-4 to TRBJ2-3, with 8 bases identical to TRBD1. CDR1 and CDR2 from the germline V gene are SGHNT and YYREEE (reference sequence). Trimming removed 4 bases from V and 3 bases from J; junction bases left unmatched: 4. The CDR3 contains 14 residues. The CDR3 reads CASSPTGETDTQYF. CDR3 in DNA: TGTGCCAGCAGCCCGACAGGGGAAACAGATACGCAGTATTTT.

V is TRBV6-6 and J is TRBJ1-2, with D hard to call. The CDR3 is 14 amino acids. V lost 0 bases, J lost 4 bases, and 9 bases lay in between. Per germline, CDR1 MNHNY and CDR2 SVGAGI (reference sequence). This chain's CDR3 is CASSYSSGIYGYTF. As DNA, the CDR3 is TGTGCCAGCAGTTACTCGTCCGGGATCTATGGCTACACCTTC.

V gene TRBV19 combines with J gene TRBJ1-2; TRBD1 might be the D (5 bases). This CDR3 has 17 residues. The V and J ends lost 6 bases and 6 bases respectively, with 26 bases between them. CDR1 and CDR2 from the germline V gene are LNHDA and SQIVND (reference sequence). Here the CDR3 reads CASRRGGDWVETDGYTF. As DNA, the CDR3 is TGTGCCAGTAGGAGGGGAGGGGACTGGGTGGAAACGGATGGCTACACCTTC.

The chain recombines TRBV6-5 with TRBJ2-7, with 7 nucleotides matching TRBD1. Germline CDR1 and CDR2: MNHEY and SVGAGI. CDR3 length equals 14 residues. Trimming at V came to 6 bases and at J to 1 base, leaving 6 bases not matched to a gene. The CDR3 protein is CASRLGQSSYEQYF. The CDR3 DNA sequence: TGTGCCAGCAGGTTGGGACAGAGTTCCTACGAGCAGTACTTC.

The chain employs TRBV5-5 and TRBJ2-7; D ambiguous. The V end lost 4 bases, the J end lost 2 bases, and 10 bases lay between the germline ends. Per the germline V gene, CDR1 is SGHKS and CDR2 is YYEKEE (reference sequence). CDR3 length equals 13 residues. CDR3 coding DNA: TGTGCCAGCAGCCGAGCTGCGACCTACGAGCAGTACTTC. Protein sequence: CASSRAATYEQYF.

The rearrangement links TRBV19 to TRBJ1-4; 7 bases agree with TRBD1. V lost 6 bases and J lost 6; bases outside the gene matches: 7. Germline CDR1 LNHDA, CDR2 SQIVND (reference sequence). The CDR3 covers 14 residues. CDR3 loop: CASSRGVADEKLFF. The CDR3 DNA follows: TGTGCCAGTAGCAGGGGGGTTGCGGATGAAAAACTGTTTTTT.

The chain uses TRBV5-1 and TRBJ2-2, with D hard to call. V lost 0 bases and J 0 bases, leaving 6 bases between the germline ends. CDR1 is SGHRS, CDR2 YFSETQ, per germline. This CDR3 comprises 15 residues. The CDR3 protein is CASSLVQSNTGELFF. The CDR3, as DNA: TGCGCCAGCAGCTTGGTCCAATCGAACACCGGGGAGCTGTTTTTT.

The chain links TRBV27 to TRBJ2-7; D may be TRBD1 (6 bases). Trimming took off 6 bases at V and 5 bases at J, with 11 bases between the two ends. Germline-derived CDR1 and CDR2 are MNHEY and SMNVEV (reference sequence). This CDR3 spans 12 amino acids. The CDR3 sequence is CASSRGLHEQYF. CDR3 in DNA: TGTGCCAGCAGCAGGGGATTGCACGAGCAGTACTTC.

V gene TRBV11-2 combines with J gene TRBJ1-1; no firm D call. The CDR3 has 14 residues. Germline assignment: CDR1 SGHAT and CDR2 FQNNGV. The V gene lost 3 bases and the J gene lost 1 base, with 9 bases spanning the gap. As DNA, the CDR3 is TGTGCCAGCAGCTTGAACGCGAGGAACACTGAAGCTTTCTTT. Translated, it gives CASSLNARNTEAFF.

This rearrangement joins TRBV18 to TRBJ2-2; D is undetermined. The CDR3 sequence is 13 residues long. The V and J ends lost 5 bases and 0 bases respectively, with 4 bases between them. CDR1 and CDR2 (germline): KGHSH, LQKENI. In DNA form, the CDR3 reads TGTGCCAGCTCAGAGTCGAACACCGGGGAGCTGTTTTTT. This gives the protein CASSESNTGELFF.